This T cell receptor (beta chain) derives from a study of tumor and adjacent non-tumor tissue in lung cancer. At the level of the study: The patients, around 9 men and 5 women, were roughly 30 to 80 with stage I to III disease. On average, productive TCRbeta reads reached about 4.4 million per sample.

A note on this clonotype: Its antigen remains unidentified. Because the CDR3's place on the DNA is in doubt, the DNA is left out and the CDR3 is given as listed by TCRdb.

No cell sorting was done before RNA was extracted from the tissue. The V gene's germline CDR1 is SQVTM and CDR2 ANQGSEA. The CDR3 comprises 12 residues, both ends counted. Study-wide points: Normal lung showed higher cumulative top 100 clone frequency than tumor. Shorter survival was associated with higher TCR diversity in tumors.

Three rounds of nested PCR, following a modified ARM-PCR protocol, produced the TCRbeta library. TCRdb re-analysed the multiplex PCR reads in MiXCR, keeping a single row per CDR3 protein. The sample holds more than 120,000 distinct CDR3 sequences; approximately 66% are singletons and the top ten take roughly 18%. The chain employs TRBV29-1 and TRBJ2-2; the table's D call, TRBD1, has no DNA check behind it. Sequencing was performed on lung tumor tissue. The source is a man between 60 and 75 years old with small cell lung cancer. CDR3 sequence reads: CSVGRGTGEMFF.